This T cell receptor beta chain stems from a study of early T cells in non-severe SARS-CoV-2 infection. Study overall: It was bulk RNA from unsorted whole blood that was sequenced, and the chains were unpaired.

Germline trimming cut 6 bases from V and 3 bases from J; bases unmatched to any gene: 8. CDR3 length: 16 residues. From germline, CDR1 is LGHDT and CDR2 YNNKEL (reference sequence). Regarding the study as a whole: Using VDJdb, the matching emphasized anti-spike CD8 responses while missing private and CD4 specificities.

In regard to this clonotype: Antigen unknown.

In TCRdb, the 5' RACE reads were re-called with MiXCR into one record per CDR3 protein. The profile covers some 91,000 distinct CDR3 sequences, with about 13% appearing a single time and around 2.4% taken by the ten largest. The rearrangement uses TRBV3-1 and TRBJ2-7; 13 bases are a match to TRBD2. The specimen was whole blood. The sequence was collected from an adult who was a healthcare worker with PCR-confirmed SARS-CoV-2 infection or an uninfected control (not recorded which). CDR3 sequence (DNA): TGTGCCAGCAGTCAGGGACTAGCGGGGTCGGGCTACGAGCAGTACTTC. This gives the protein CASSQGLAGSGYEQYF.